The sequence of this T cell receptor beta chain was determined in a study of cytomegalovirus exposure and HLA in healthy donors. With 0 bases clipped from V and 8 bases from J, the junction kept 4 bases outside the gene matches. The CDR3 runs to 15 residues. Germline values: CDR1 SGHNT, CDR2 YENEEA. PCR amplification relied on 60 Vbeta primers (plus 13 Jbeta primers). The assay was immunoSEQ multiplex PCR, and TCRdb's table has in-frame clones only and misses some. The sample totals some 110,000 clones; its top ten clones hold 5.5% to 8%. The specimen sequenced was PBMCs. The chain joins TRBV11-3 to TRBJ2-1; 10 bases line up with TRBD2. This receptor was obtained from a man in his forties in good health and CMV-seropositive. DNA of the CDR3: TGTGCCAGCAGCTTAGATTCGCTAGCGGGAGATGAGCAGTTCTTC. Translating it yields CASSLDSLAGDEQFF.